A selection of T cell receptor beta chains follows, all from one sample in a study of blood T cell repertoires in COVID-19. Only in-frame clones appear in the TCRdb table, and some are missing; sequencing was by immunoSEQ multiplex PCR. The repertoire holds around 140,000 clones, 87% seen once, with nearly 0.95% in the top ten. Input material: peripheral blood. The receptors here all came from a woman between 45 and 65 years old with acute or convalescent COVID-19. The CDR3 runs from the conserved cysteine through the conserved F or W. Each record gives: V gene, clone size, D gene, J gene, CDR3 DNA, CDR3 protein. A D gene is named only where the DNA matches it firmly. Only part of the rows carry a size: once, few, many, or a class if the clone is expanded.

TRBV6-4	once	TRBD2	TRBJ2-2	TGTGCCAGCGAGACTAGCGCGAACACCGGGGAGCTGTTTTTT	CASETSANTGELFF
TRBV29-1	-	-	TRBJ2-2	TGCAGCGTTCCTTCGGGCGGGTCAAACACCGGGGAGCTGTTTTTT	CSVPSGGSNTGELFF
TRBV5-4	-	TRBD1	TRBJ2-7	TGTGCCAGCAGCGCCTTGACAGGGGGCGACGAGCAGTACTTC	CASSALTGGDEQYF
TRBV4-2	-	-	TRBJ1-1	TGTGCCAGCAGCCAAGGGATGGCGGGGAACACTGAAGCTTTCTTT	CASSQGMAGNTEAFF
TRBV27	-	-	TRBJ1-1	TGTGCCAGCAGGACGACAGGTGAAGCTTTCTTT	CASRTTGEAFF
TRBV27	-	-	TRBJ1-1	TGTGCCAGCGGGCGGGACCGTGTGAACACTGAAGCTTTCTTT	CASGRDRVNTEAFF
TRBV18	-	TRBD1	TRBJ2-5	TGTGCCAGCTCACGGACAGGGGCCGAAGAGACCCAGTACTTC	CASSRTGAEETQYF
TRBV3-1/TRBV3-2	-	-	TRBJ1-1	TGTGCCAGCAGCCCGGTGGCGCCGGGAGATGGCACTGAAGCTTTCTTT	CASSPVAPGDGTEAFF
TRBV12-5	-	-	TRBJ1-1	TGTGCTAGTGACCAGGCAACGAACACTGAAGCTTTCTTT	CASDQATNTEAFF
TRBV5-4	-	TRBD1	TRBJ2-6	TGTGCCAGCAGCCCGGGGACAGGGACCGGGGCCAACGTCCTGACTTTC	CASSPGTGTGANVLTF
TRBV4-1	-	-	TRBJ2-7	TGCGCCAGCAGCCAAGCGAATTATAAGAGCGGCTCCTACGAGCAGTACTTC	CASSQANYKSGSYEQYF
TRBV11-2	-	TRBD2	TRBJ2-1	TGTGCCAGCAGCCTATCGGGACTAGCGGGAGGGAATGAGCAGTTCTTC	CASSLSGLAGGNEQFF
TRBV14	-	-	TRBJ2-5	TGTGCCAGCAGCCGAACCTCGGTAGAGACCCAGTACTTC	CASSRTSVETQYF
TRBV15	-	-	TRBJ2-7	TGTGCCACCAGCAGGGGGGGGGACACCTCCTACGAGCAGTACTTC	CATSRGGDTSYEQYF
TRBV6-1	-	-	TRBJ2-3	TGTGCCAGCAGTGTGGGGGCTAGCGGAGGCACAGATACGCAGTATTTT	CASSVGASGGTDTQYF
TRBV10-3	few	TRBD1	TRBJ1-4	TGTGCCATCAGTGGCGGACAGGGAGATGAAAAACTGTTTTTT	CAISGGQGDEKLFF
TRBV5-6	-	TRBD1	TRBJ1-2	TGTGCCAGCAGACAGATCCGGGGACAGGGGGGCTACACCTTC	CASRQIRGQGGYTF
TRBV19	-	-	TRBJ1-3	TGTGCCAGCCAGACAGGAGGTGGAAACACCATATATTTT	CASQTGGGNTIYF
TRBV13	-	TRBD1	TRBJ1-1	TGTGCCAGCAGCTGGGTCGCCGGGACAGTCAACACTGAAGCTTTCTTT	CASSWVAGTVNTEAFF
TRBV10-1	-	-	TRBJ2-1	TGCGCCAGCACCCCGAGTTTCTCCTACAATGAGCAGTTCTTC	CASTPSFSYNEQFF
TRBV2	-	TRBD1	TRBJ1-2	TGTGCCAGCAGTTATACTACAGGGGGCTATGGTGGCTACACCTTC	CASSYTTGGYGGYTF
TRBV6-4	-	TRBD2	TRBJ2-3	TGTGCCAGCAATGGGACTAGCGGGGGGTCAAGCACAGATACGCAGTATTTT	CASNGTSGGSSTDTQYF
TRBV6-5	-	-	TRBJ2-3	TGTGCCAGCAGTTATAAGAGATTAGGGGGCACAGATACGCAGTATTTT	CASSYKRLGGTDTQYF
TRBV15	-	-	TRBJ1-2	TGTGCCACCAGCCTACAGGGTAACTATGGCTACACCTTC	CATSLQGNYGYTF
TRBV6-1	once	-	TRBJ1-4	TGTGCCAGCAGTGAAGCGGTAGGGGCTGAAAAACTGTTTTTT	CASSEAVGAEKLFF
TRBV30	-	-	TRBJ1-5	TGTGCCTGGACCAGAGGGGGTAACCAGCCCCAGCATTTT	CAWTRGGNQPQHF
TRBV7-2	-	-	TRBJ1-1	TGTGCCAGCTGCCTCAACAGGGTGAGCACTGAAGCTTTCTTT	CASCLNRVSTEAFF
TRBV3-1/TRBV3-2	-	TRBD1	TRBJ2-5	TGTGCCAGCAGCCAACGTGGACAGGGGGCGCAGGAGACCCAGTACTTC	CASSQRGQGAQETQYF
TRBV24-1	-	TRBD1	TRBJ1-2	TGTGCCACCAGTGATTTGCAGACAGGGGGAGGCTATGGCTACACCTTC	CATSDLQTGGGYGYTF
TRBV19	-	TRBD1	TRBJ1-2	TGTGCCAGTAGTATCAGACAGGGGGCTACCTATGGCTACACCTTC	CASSIRQGATYGYTF
TRBV27	-	-	TRBJ1-1	TGTGCCAGCAGTTTATCAGGGGCAATGAACACTGAAGCTTTCTTT	CASSLSGAMNTEAFF
TRBV3-1/TRBV3-2	once	-	TRBJ1-2	TGTGCCAGCAGCCAAGGGAGATGGGGCCAGGGTAGGGCCAACTATGGCTACACCTTC	CASSQGRWGQGRANYGYTF
TRBV6-5	few	TRBD2	TRBJ2-2	TGTGCCAGCAGTCTGCGGGGGGGCCTTACCGGGGAGCTGTTTTTT	CASSLRGGLTGELFF
TRBV9	-	-	TRBJ2-3	TGTGCCAGCAGCGCGGGGGGCTGGGGAGATACGCAGTATTTT	CASSAGGWGDTQYF
TRBV11-3	-	-	TRBJ2-3	TGTGCCAGCAGCGGGAGGCGGACAGATACGCAGTATTTT	CASSGRRTDTQYF
TRBV7-2	-	TRBD1	TRBJ2-1	TGTGCCAGCAGCTTAACAGGGGGTTACAATGAGCAGTTCTTC	CASSLTGGYNEQFF
TRBV4-2	few	TRBD2	TRBJ2-7	TGTGCCAGCAGCCTCCCCTCGGGGGGAACCACCTACGAGCAGTACTTC	CASSLPSGGTTYEQYF
TRBV11-3	-	-	TRBJ1-6	TGTGCCAGCAGCTTTGGGACAAATAATTCACCCCTCCACTTT	CASSFGTNNSPLHF
TRBV24-1	-	-	TRBJ1-1	TGTGCCACCAGTGGTAAGGGGAGGACTGAAGCTTTCTTT	CATSGKGRTEAFF
TRBV27	-	TRBD1	TRBJ1-2	TGTGCCAGCAGTTTAACGAGGGACAGCTATGGCTACACCTTC	CASSLTRDSYGYTF
TRBV6-6	-	-	TRBJ1-4	TGTGCCAGCAGTTCCTTTAACAGGGAAAGCGAAAAACTGTTTTTT	CASSSFNRESEKLFF
TRBV30	-	TRBD2	TRBJ2-1	TGTGCCTGGAAACCGTGGACTAGCGGGAGCCGCAATGAGCAGTTCTTC	CAWKPWTSGSRNEQFF
TRBV18	few	-	TRBJ2-2	TGTGCCAGCTCACCAGAATCGGACAAGAACACCGGGGAGCTGTTTTTT	CASSPESDKNTGELFF
TRBV18	-	TRBD1	TRBJ2-7	TGTGCCAGCTCACTCCCGGGACAGGGGTCCTACGAGCAGTACTTC	CASSLPGQGSYEQYF
TRBV10-1	-	TRBD2	TRBJ2-5	TGCGCCAGCAGTGAGGGAGGACTAGCGGGAGAGGAGACCCAGTACTTC	CASSEGGLAGEETQYF
TRBV6-5	-	-	TRBJ1-1	TGTGCCAACCGTCCCGAGACAGGGAACACTGAAGCTTTCTTT	CANRPETGNTEAFF
TRBV6-1	-	-	TRBJ1-5	TGTGCCAGCACCACTTTGGGCAGGAGCAATCAGCCCCAGCATTTT	CASTTLGRSNQPQHF